The clone carrying this T cell receptor beta chain has just a few counts. The target antigen is unknown. This sample was taken from a study of identical twins. Via MiXCR, TCRdb re-called the 5' RACE reads, giving one row per CDR3 protein. This sample carries 500,000 or so distinct CDR3 sequences, more than 13% of them seen once, and the ten largest clones take about 0.52%. Study-level results: Out-of-frame alpha sequences common to twins were enriched for low generation probability.

V was shortened by 2 bases and J by 9 bases, with 10 bases between the two germline ends. CDR3 length equals 12 residues. Per germline, CDR1 MNHEY and CDR2 SVGEGT. The data were also submitted as part of a second study, on yellow fever vaccine responses in identical twins.

The specimen sequenced was CD4+ T cells sorted from blood. This clonotype originated in a woman between 18 and 29 years old in good health. The rearrangement joins TRBV6-2 or TRBV6-3 to TRBJ2-5, with a possible D match to TRBD1 (5 bases). The CDR3 coding sequence is TGTGCCAGCAGTTACCAGGGTACGGCCCAGTACTTC. Its translation is CASSYQGTAQYF.